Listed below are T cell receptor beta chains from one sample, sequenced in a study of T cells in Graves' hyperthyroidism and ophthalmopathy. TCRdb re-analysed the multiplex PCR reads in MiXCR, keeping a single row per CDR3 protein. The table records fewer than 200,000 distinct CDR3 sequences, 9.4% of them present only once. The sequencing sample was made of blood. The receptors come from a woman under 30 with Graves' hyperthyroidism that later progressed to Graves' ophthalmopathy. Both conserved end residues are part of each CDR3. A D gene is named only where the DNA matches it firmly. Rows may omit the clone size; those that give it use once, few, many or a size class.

cdr3_nt: TGCAGGACTAGCGGGGGGGATATTAAAGAGACCCAGTACTTC; cdr3_aa: CRTSGGDIKETQYF; d_call: TRBD2; clone_size: many; v_call: TRBV20-1; j_call: TRBJ2-5
cdr3_nt: TGTGCCAGCAGCTTGGGGCTGGGACTAGCGGGACACTCGATCACAGATACGCAGTATTTT; cdr3_aa: CASSLGLGLAGHSITDTQYF; d_call: TRBD2; clone_size: few; v_call: TRBV7-6; j_call: TRBJ2-3
cdr3_nt: TGTGCCTGGAGTTTAACTAGCGCAGGGGCTGGAGAGACCCAGTACTTC; cdr3_aa: CAWSLTSAGAGETQYF; d_call: NA; clone_size: few; v_call: TRBV30; j_call: TRBJ2-5
cdr3_nt: TGTGCCAGCAGTGAAGATGAGCGGGGCATTTACAATGAGCAGTTCTTC; cdr3_aa: CASSEDERGIYNEQFF; d_call: TRBD2; clone_size: many; v_call: TRBV6-1; j_call: TRBJ2-1
cdr3_nt: TGTGCCAGCAGTCCACAGGGAGACAATGAGCAGTTCTTC; cdr3_aa: CASSPQGDNEQFF; d_call: NA; clone_size: many; v_call: TRBV28; j_call: TRBJ2-1
cdr3_nt: TGTGCCAGCAGCTTAGCGAGGACAGGGCAGTACTTC; cdr3_aa: CASSLARTGQYF; d_call: TRBD1; clone_size: many; v_call: TRBV7-2; j_call: TRBJ2-7
cdr3_nt: TGTGCCAGCAGTGGGGACAGGGGCCAAGGCGCTGAAGCTTTCTTT; cdr3_aa: CASSGDRGQGAEAFF; d_call: TRBD1; clone_size: many; v_call: TRBV2; j_call: TRBJ1-1
cdr3_nt: TGTGCCAGCAAGGGTGATCGGGGTACTGAAGCTTTCTTT; cdr3_aa: CASKGDRGTEAFF; d_call: NA; clone_size: many; v_call: TRBV2; j_call: TRBJ1-1
cdr3_nt: TGTGCCACCAGCAGCATTAGGGGCAATCAGCCCCAGCATTTT; cdr3_aa: CATSSIRGNQPQHF; d_call: NA; clone_size: many; v_call: TRBV15; j_call: TRBJ1-5
cdr3_nt: TGTGCCAGCAGCTTCAGGGGGGGAGAGACCCAGTACTTC; cdr3_aa: CASSFRGGETQYF; d_call: NA; clone_size: many; v_call: TRBV12-3/TRBV12-4; j_call: TRBJ2-5
cdr3_nt: TGTGCCAGCAGTTACGCCGCGGGGGGGCTCGGGGCCAACGTCCTGACTTTC; cdr3_aa: CASSYAAGGLGANVLTF; d_call: TRBD2; clone_size: many; v_call: TRBV6-2/TRBV6-3; j_call: TRBJ2-6
cdr3_nt: TGCGCCAGCAAAACTAGCGGAGTGCCGTTTGATACGCAGTATTTT; cdr3_aa: CASKTSGVPFDTQYF; d_call: TRBD2; clone_size: few; v_call: TRBV4-1; j_call: TRBJ2-3
cdr3_nt: TGTGCCAGCAATCGTCTGAGCTCTGGGGCCAACGTCCTGACTTTC; cdr3_aa: CASNRLSSGANVLTF; d_call: NA; clone_size: few; v_call: TRBV28; j_call: TRBJ2-6
cdr3_nt: TGTGCCAGCAGTTGGTCTAGCGGTAACAATGAGCAGTTCTTC; cdr3_aa: CASSWSSGNNEQFF; d_call: TRBD2; clone_size: many; v_call: TRBV27; j_call: TRBJ2-1
cdr3_nt: TGTGCCAGCAGCTTAGTGGCAATACAAGAGACCCAGTACTTC; cdr3_aa: CASSLVAIQETQYF; d_call: NA; clone_size: many; v_call: TRBV7-2; j_call: TRBJ2-5
cdr3_nt: TGTGCCAGCAGTTACTCGGATTGGGGGAATTATAATTCACCCCTCCACTTT; cdr3_aa: CASSYSDWGNYNSPLHF; d_call: NA; clone_size: many; v_call: TRBV6-6; j_call: TRBJ1-6
cdr3_nt: TGTGCCATCAGAACCGGGACAGGGAGCTCCTACAATGAGCAGTTCTTC; cdr3_aa: CAIRTGTGSSYNEQFF; d_call: TRBD1; clone_size: NA; v_call: TRBV10-3; j_call: TRBJ2-1
cdr3_nt: TGCGCCAGCAGTAAACAGGTCGAAATTCGCGCCGGGGAGCTGTTTTTT; cdr3_aa: CASSKQVEIRAGELFF; d_call: NA; clone_size: few; v_call: TRBV5-1; j_call: TRBJ2-2
cdr3_nt: TGTGCCAGTAGTATAGATCCTGACTTGTGGACTGAAGCTTTCTTT; cdr3_aa: CASSIDPDLWTEAFF; d_call: NA; clone_size: many; v_call: TRBV19; j_call: TRBJ1-1
cdr3_nt: TGTGCCAGCAGTCCAGGCGAGGGCCCTAAGAACACTGAAGCTTTCTTT; cdr3_aa: CASSPGEGPKNTEAFF; d_call: NA; clone_size: many; v_call: TRBV2; j_call: TRBJ1-1
cdr3_nt: TGTGCCACCAGTGATACCGACCAGGATAAAACCGGGGAGCTGTTTTTT; cdr3_aa: CATSDTDQDKTGELFF; d_call: NA; clone_size: many; v_call: TRBV24-1; j_call: TRBJ2-2